Following are 25 T cell receptor beta chains from one sample sequenced in a study of T cells after yellow fever vaccination. TCRdb independently ran MiXCR on the 5' RACE reads; one entry per CDR3 protein. The table records 110,000 to 150,000 distinct CDR3 sequences, about 7% of them present only once. This specimen consisted of CD4+ T cells sorted from PBMCs, obtained 10 days after the yellow fever booster vaccination. Receptors were obtained from a man in his thirties or forties who received the YFV17D yellow fever vaccine.

This clonotype was detected only a few times. The genes are TRBV29-1 and TRBJ2-3, with 9 positions matching TRBD1. CDR1 SQVTM and CDR2 ANQGSEA come from the germline V gene. CDR3 length: 15 amino acids. V lost 7 bases, J lost 1 base, and 9 bases stayed unmatched. As DNA, the CDR3 is TGCAGCGCCAAACAGGGGGCTGTCGGCACAGATACGCAGTATTTT. It codes for CSAKQGAVGTDTQYF.

The chain combines TRBV20-1 with TRBJ2-7, with D perhaps TRBD2 (5 bases). The V and J ends lost 1 base and 4 bases respectively, with 20 bases between them. Germline values: CDR1 DFQATT, CDR2 SNEGSKA (reference sequence). The CDR3 consists of 16 residues. CDR3 amino acids: CSARVPGLLGSYEQYF. CDR3 nucleotides: TGCAGTGCTAGAGTCCCGGGGTTACTAGGATCGTACGAGCAGTACTTC.

This clonotype occurred many times. This chain links TRBV3-1 with TRBJ1-4, with D maybe TRBD1 (6 bases). Germline values: CDR1 LGHDT, CDR2 YNNKEL (reference sequence). The CDR3 is 14 residues long. V lost 5 bases and J 5 bases, leaving 12 bases between the germline ends. The CDR3 is CASSYRAGNEKLFF. The DNA of the CDR3 is TGTGCCAGCAGCTACAGGGCCGGGAATGAAAAACTGTTTTTT.

The table lists this clonotype with many counts. The chain couples TRBV20-1 to TRBJ2-2; D might be TRBD2 (6 bases). The CDR3 is 16 residues long. Germline CDR1 reads DFQATT; CDR2 reads SNEGSKA (reference sequence). Trimming stripped 6 bases from V and 2 bases from J, with 19 bases between. The CDR3 here is CSARDPGTFNTGELFF. CDR3 bases: TGCAGTGCGCGGGACCCCGGGACTTTTAACACCGGGGAGCTGTTTTTT.

The V call is TRBV3-1, the J call TRBJ2-3; no reliable D call. Germline-derived CDR1 and CDR2 are LGHDT and YNNKEL (reference sequence). CDR3 length: 15 amino acids. V shed 11 bases and J shed 3 bases, with 21 bases lying between them. CDR3 DNA: TGTGCCTCCAGCTACCGGGTCCCTTGGACAGATACGCAGTATTTT. Translating gives CASSYRVPWTDTQYF.

About this clonotype itself: Mismatch with germline at one junction end may stem from a read error. The V gene is TRBV27, the J gene TRBJ2-1; 10 nucleotides match TRBD2. The germline CDR1 and CDR2 sequences are MNHEY and SMNVEV (reference sequence). The CDR3 is made up of 15 amino acids. In nucleotides, the CDR3 is TGTGCCAGCAGTTTACTAGCGGGAGCATACAATGTGCAGTTCTTC. Protein sequence: CASSLLAGAYNVQFF.

This clonotype was counted at least ten times. The chain employs TRBV7-6 and TRBJ2-1; 9 bases map to TRBD2. Per germline, CDR1 SGHVS and CDR2 FNYEAQ. The V and J ends lost 2 bases and 8 bases, in that order; junction bases with no gene match: 16. CDR3 length: 18 amino acids. CDR3 sequence reads: CASSLIAGGRGALDEQFF. The CDR3 coding sequence is TGTGCCAGCAGCTTAATTGCGGGAGGGCGAGGGGCGCTCGATGAGCAGTTCTTC.

This clonotype was observed a handful of times. The chain links TRBV7-2 to TRBJ1-1; D possibly corresponds to TRBD1 (6 bases). Between the trimmed V and J ends, which lost 5 bases and 7 bases, there was a span of 17 bases. Germline-derived CDR1 and CDR2 are SGHTA and FQGNSA. This CDR3 is 14 amino acids long. The CDR3 loop reads CASSPNRAALEAFF. CDR3 in DNA: TGTGCCAGCAGCCCCAACAGGGCGGCCCTTGAAGCTTTCTTT.

This clonotype has only a few counts. The J gene is TRBJ1-1, the V gene TRBV7-8; possibly TRBD1 for D (5 bases). Germline V CDR1 and CDR2: SGHVS, FQNEAQ. The V and J ends lost 6 bases and 3 bases respectively, with 8 bases between them. The CDR3 has 12 amino acids. CDR3 amino acids: CASRRGDTEAFF. The CDR3, as DNA: TGTGCCAGCAGAAGAGGGGACACTGAAGCTTTCTTT.

This clonotype was picked up a small number of times. V usage is TRBV7-2 and J usage is TRBJ2-1; no clear D gene. V was cut by 5 bases and J by 0 bases, with 11 bases left in between. CDR3 length: 15 residues. Germline-derived CDR1 and CDR2 are SGHTA and FQGNSA. This chain's CDR3 is CASSRSTGSYNEQFF. In nucleotides, the CDR3 is TGTGCCAGCAGCAGATCGACGGGCTCCTACAATGAGCAGTTCTTC.

This clonotype was recorded many times. The chain employs TRBV20-1 and TRBJ2-1; 11 positions agree with TRBD2. Per the germline V gene, CDR1 is DFQATT and CDR2 is SNEGSKA (reference sequence). This CDR3 contains 16 residues. Trimming took 0 bases from V and 7 from J; bases not matched to a gene: 8. The CDR3 bases are TGCAGTGCTAGAGAGGCTAGCGGGAGGCTTCGGAATGAGCAGTTCTTC. It yields the protein CSAREASGRLRNEQFF.

This clonotype was found a few times. The chain employs TRBV6-2 or TRBV6-3 and TRBJ2-1, with 14 bases aligning to TRBD2. Germline assignment: CDR1 MNHEY and CDR2 SVGEGT. V gave up 5 bases and J gave up 9 bases; unmatched junction bases: 9. The CDR3 length is 16 residues. In nucleotides, the CDR3 is TGTGCCAGCAGTGGGCCGGGACTAGCGGGAGTTACTGAGCAGTTCTTC. Amino acids: CASSGPGLAGVTEQFF.

Many counts were recorded for this clonotype. The rearrangement links TRBV29-1 to TRBJ2-7; D is perhaps TRBD1 or TRBD2 (5 bases each). V gave up 6 bases and J gave up 6 bases, with 12 bases separating them. In germline, CDR1 is SQVTM, CDR2 ANQGSEA. This CDR3 comprises 11 residues. The chain's CDR3 is CSVERDLEQYF. DNA for the CDR3: TGCAGCGTGGAGAGGGACCTCGAGCAGTACTTC.

This clonotype has a count of ten or more. The chain employs TRBV6-5 and TRBJ2-7; D remains ambiguous. The germline gives CDR1 MNHEY, CDR2 SVGAGI. The CDR3 spans 15 residues. Trimming took 2 bases from V and 3 from J, leaving 14 bases between them. CDR3 sequence: CASSYPDNAVYEQYF. CDR3 coding DNA: TGTGCCAGCAGTTACCCTGACAACGCGGTCTACGAGCAGTACTTC.

This clonotype appeared many times. The chain links TRBV7-9 to TRBJ2-5; no firm D call. The V end lost 5 bases, the J end lost 0 bases, and 10 bases lay between the germline ends. The CDR3 has 14 amino acids. In germline, CDR1 is SEHNR, CDR2 FQNEAQ (reference sequence). CDR3 sequence: CASSLIENQETQYF. The CDR3 DNA sequence: TGTGCCAGCAGCCTTATAGAAAACCAAGAGACCCAGTACTTC. Complete variable domain (other parts from reference TRBV7-9 and TRBJ2-5): DTGVSQNPRHKITKRGQNVTFRCDPISEHNRLYWYRQTLGQGPEFLTYFQNEAQLEKSRLLSDRFSAERPKGSFSTLEIQRTEQGDSAMYLCASSLIENQETQYFGPGTRLLVL.

The chain uses TRBV5-1 and TRBJ1-2, with a weak D call TRBD1 (5 bases). The CDR3 spans 14 residues. The V end lost 5 bases, the J end lost 5 bases, and 16 bases lay between the germline ends. In germline, CDR1 is SGHRS, CDR2 YFSETQ. The CDR3: CASSEGPRDYGYTF. Here the CDR3 DNA reads TGCGCCAGCAGTGAGGGGCCACGGGATTATGGCTACACCTTC.

With respect to this clonotype: A single base separates this from a much larger clone, so it may be a read error. The chain is built from TRBV20-1 and TRBJ2-5; D possibly matches TRBD1 or TRBD2 (5 bases each). The length of the CDR3 is 12 residues. CDR1 and CDR2 (germline): DFQATT, SNEGSKA (reference sequence). V was cut by 5 bases and J by 1 base, with 8 bases left in between. The CDR3 here is CSAEGTQETQYF. The CDR3 DNA sequence: TGCAGTGCTGAGGGGACCCAAGAGACCCAGTACTTC.

This clonotype was seen ten or more times. The chain employs TRBV7-2 and TRBJ2-1; D is possibly TRBD2 (5 bases). Trimming took off 1 base at V and 4 bases at J, with 8 bases between the two ends. The CDR3 loop spans 14 amino acids. Germline CDR1 and CDR2: SGHTA and FQGNSA. This CDR3 is CASSLGTLYNEQFF. The CDR3 coding sequence is TGTGCCAGCAGCTTAGGGACTTTGTACAATGAGCAGTTCTTC. The complete variable domain, with remaining parts taken from reference TRBV7-2 and TRBJ2-1, reads GAGVSQSPSNKVTEKGKDVELRCDPISGHTALYWYRQSLGQGLEFLIYFQGNSAPDKSGLPSDRFSAERTGGSVSTLTIQRTQQEDSAVYLCASSLGTLYNEQFFGPGTRLTVL.

This chain uses TRBV19 with TRBJ2-7; D unclear. Germline V gene lookup returns CDR1 LNHDA and CDR2 SQIVND (reference sequence). The CDR3 has 14 amino acids. V lost 5 bases, J lost 2 bases, and 13 bases lay in between. The CDR3 region is CASSPSRPPYEQYF. In DNA form, the CDR3 reads TGTGCCAGTAGTCCCAGCCGACCGCCCTACGAGCAGTACTTC.

The sample holds many counts of this clonotype. This chain connects TRBV19 to TRBJ2-7, with unresolved D. V lost 4 bases to trimming and J lost 3 bases, with 16 bases between them. Germline assignment: CDR1 LNHDA and CDR2 SQIVND (reference sequence). This CDR3 has 15 residues. The CDR3 loop reads CASSNTGEWGYEQYF. The DNA of the CDR3 is TGTGCCAGTAGTAACACCGGAGAGTGGGGCTACGAGCAGTACTTC.

The chain has TRBV3-1 and TRBJ2-2; D is unclear. The CDR3 is 15 amino acids. Germline V gene sequence: CDR1 LGHDT, CDR2 YNNKEL (reference sequence). Trimming pared 1 base from V and 6 bases from J, leaving 12 bases between. The CDR3 DNA reads as TGTGCCAGCAGCCAAGTTCAGTTGAAGGCCGGGGAGCTGTTTTTT. It specifies CASSQVQLKAGELFF.

The sample holds many counts of this clonotype. J is TRBJ2-2 and V is TRBV7-6; D is uncertain. Trimming shortened V by 3 bases and J by 2 bases, and 13 bases separated the two germline ends. The CDR3 is 16 amino acids. Germline assignment: CDR1 SGHVS and CDR2 FNYEAQ. CDR3 sequence: CASSFHRRVNTGELFF. The CDR3 DNA sequence: TGTGCCAGCAGCTTCCACCGGAGAGTCAACACCGGGGAGCTGTTTTTT.

The chain joins TRBV20-1 to TRBJ1-6; D gene unclear. V lost 3 bases and J lost 4, with 13 bases in between. CDR3 length: 15 residues. Germline values: CDR1 DFQATT, CDR2 SNEGSKA (reference sequence). In nucleotides, the CDR3 is TGCAGTGCTAGTTTCGGTTTAGGGTATAATTCACCCCTCCACTTT. Residues: CSASFGLGYNSPLHF.

The table lists this clonotype with many counts. The rearrangement links TRBV5-1 to TRBJ2-7; 8 bases map to TRBD1. This CDR3 has 14 residues. The J segment lost 3 bases and the V segment lost 4 bases, leaving 6 bases of the junction unmatched. Germline CDR1 is SGHRS and CDR2 is YFSETQ. This CDR3 is CASSRGTGGYEQYF. CDR3 nucleotide sequence: TGCGCCAGCAGCAGAGGGACAGGTGGCTACGAGCAGTACTTC.

V gene TRBV7-2 combines with J gene TRBJ1-5; unclear D gene. The CDR3 extends over 16 amino acids. The V gene's germline CDR1 is SGHTA and CDR2 FQGNSA. Trimming stripped 1 base from V and 5 bases from J, with 15 bases between. DNA for the CDR3: TGTGCCAGCAGCTTAGTCCCAGGCGGTAGAGATCAGCCCCAGCATTTT. As protein: CASSLVPGGRDQPQHF.